A single T cell receptor beta chain is shown here with its context. This clone was detected a few times. The specificity of this receptor is unknown. No base quality values were provided; no much bigger clone lies one nucleotide off. The CDR3 measures 15 amino acids from cysteine to phenylalanine. The read is trimmed to its CDR3 DNA, 45 bases read in frame from base 1. Trimming accounts for 5 bases at V and 1 base at J, while the number of junction bases matched to no gene is 2. The germline V gene specifies MDHEN as CDR1 and SYDVKM as CDR2. The data stem from a study of cytomegalovirus exposure and HLA in healthy donors (dated by TCRdb to the late 2010s). About the full investigation: In an earlier analysis of under 600 of the donors, 250 to 350 Gb of sequence data and approximately 100 million unique TCR beta sequences from about 180 million T cells were reported. Across 300 to 400 genotyped donors of the cohort, an average of approximately 240,000 unique TCR beta nucleotide sequences per donor were sequenced, and approximately 17% of those sequences were non-productive. The study aimed to test whether signatures of past pathogen exposure could be identified by cataloging public T cell receptors. Donor age, sex, ethnicity and CMV serostatus were collected together with the repertoire data. Both class I and class II loci were covered by HLA typing, at four-digit resolution. A separate validation cohort of 100 to 150 different subjects was used in addition to the roughly 720-subject first cohort. To predict cytomegalovirus infection status, the study brought together high-throughput TCR immunosequencing, statistical association of individual TCRs with disease status, and machine learning. In an earlier analysis of 587 of the donors, high-throughput TCR beta sequencing was used to judge whether each TCR beta V gene segment behaved as functional or pseudogenic. All discovery cohort repertoires had been generated using a single sequencing platform. Typing coverage varied by locus: about 620-630 donors for A, B, C, DRB1 and DQB1; around 560 for DQA1; approximately 610 for DPA1; roughly 470 for DPB1. An early release covering about 600 HLA-typed donors comprised about 300 gigabases of sequencing data and tens of millions of unique TCR sequences. Of the roughly 400 genotyped donors, 65% to 90% were placed in the genetic ancestry cluster associated with self-reported Caucasian donors. In a later genetic analysis, genome-wide SNP genotypes for about three fifths of the 666 donors were used, and that subset was treated as a discovery cohort. Rather than drawing on any new phenotypic data, the later analysis identified candidate immune exposures from TCR beta sequences and the way those sequences occurred across donors. The study profiled the T cell repertoires of 666 subjects by immunosequencing and related them to cytomegalovirus serostatus. A later analysis re-analyzed previously published TCR beta repertoires from 550 to 700 donors and added high-resolution HLA genotyping to study TCR occurrence patterns. Because of strong linkage in the cohort, roughly five DR-DQ haplotypes were treated as single units for association and clustering.

The cohort consisted of 650 to 850 healthy bone marrow donors. At the time of sampling, every cohort member was nominally healthy, though immune exposures that went unrecorded were likely present. The donor was CMV seropositive and belonged to the group of a few hundred seropositive cohort members. Every donor gave a peripheral blood sample, and the peripheral blood mononuclear cells from that sample were used for TCR beta sequencing. Genomic DNA was extracted from the blood cell samples with the Qiagen DNeasy Blood Extraction Kit. Library preparation used the immunoSEQ multiplex PCR assay. A mixture of 60 forward primers for TCR Vbeta segments and 13 reverse primers for TCR Jbeta segments was used in the multiplex PCR. Amplification of the CDR3 region of rearranged TCR beta genes was performed with a multiplex PCR assay on genomic DNA. Amplified TCR beta libraries were sequenced as 87-base-pair reads on the Illumina HiSeq System. Turning to the authors' computational methods: A later analysis tallied 75 million to 85 million unique TCR beta chains across the 650 to 750 repertoires, and about 12 million of those chains were shared by two or more donors. A nearest-neighbor algorithm error-corrected the raw reads and collapsed the reads into unique sequences, merging closely related sequences to remove PCR and sequencing errors. To assign V, D and J gene segments, CDR3 sequences were aligned to IMGT reference sequences. For a sequence to be retained, a match of at least six nucleotides to both a V gene segment and a J gene segment was required. Rearrangements were classified as productive when the CDR3 lacked stop codons and remained in frame with V and J, and all other rearrangements were classified as non-productive. CDR3 was defined by IMGT convention, running from the second conserved V-encoded cysteine to the conserved J-encoded phenylalanine. Sequences without an unambiguous match to a single V gene segment were excluded from the earlier analysis of 450 to 750 of the donors. An earlier analysis of approximately 590 of the donors classified V segments as functional when productive rearrangements were above 56.7% and as segregating when the standard deviation between donors was above 5%. A statistical classification framework was developed to diagnose cytomegalovirus status using the catalog of TCR beta chain sequences. In a later analysis, TCR nucleotide sequences were compared against IMGT/GENE-DB human TR gene sequences so that V and J genes could be assigned. Using the TCRdist pipeline, a later analysis assigned CDR3 sequences along with most-parsimonious VDJ recombination scenarios. In a later analysis, each TCR beta chain was defined by its CDR3 amino acid sequence together with its V-gene family, and reads lacking a unique V-gene family were excluded. A later analysis removed 550 to 700 highly shared, low-generation-probability nucleotide sequences to deal with suspected cross-contamination and a sequencing artifact. For each public chain, a later analysis derived a clonal expansion index from normalized ranks of inferred template counts within each repertoire. Generation probabilities in a later analysis came from a VDJ recombination model fitted to out-of-frame rearrangements, and those results were checked against IGoR. Hypergeometric tests were used in a later analysis to score TCR-TCR, TCR-HLA and TCR-CMV co-occurrence, with a repertoire-size bias correction applied to the TCR pairs. False discovery rates were estimated in a later analysis by permuting HLA or CMV assignments 20 times. In a later analysis, co-occurring TCRs were grouped using DBSCAN, with TCRdist sequence similarity added in when clustering inside HLA-allele-positive subsets. Repertoires with fewer than 30,000 or more than 120,000 public chains, plus five repertoires with anomalous nucleotide sharing, were excluded from co-occurrence clustering. TCRdb stores this immuneACCESS table with in-frame sequences only. Part of the clones is absent; in the studies checked, under half of the shortfall reflects unresolved V genes, and no reason is known for the rest. V and J calls and clone size are copied from that table; D and trimming were computed from the DNA. Recorded for this sample are 120,000 or so clones; 50% to 75% of them occurred a single time. The top ten clones comprise 6.5% to 9.5% of the sample.

Findings and caveats that apply to the study as a whole: The sequencing pipeline was judged likely to have produced a cluster of highly shared sequence variants as a technical artifact. Most TCR sequences were seen in very few donors, while some public TCRs were found in many individuals. For the cohort, immune exposure information was limited to CMV serostatus. V-gene and J-gene trimming of TCR beta chains was associated with a missense DCLRE1C variant in a later genetic analysis, and the association was replicated in an independent cohort. A total of 150 to 200 TCR beta chains were listed by the study as associated with cytomegalovirus. A further reported finding was that TCR beta sequences accurately predicted the HLA-A and HLA-B alleles for most subjects in the first cohort. In vitro tests confirmed that three of the cytomegalovirus-associated TCR beta chains recognize cytomegalovirus antigens. Because the 87-base-pair reads could not distinguish some IMGT-functional V segments, including TRBV6-2 and TRBV6-3, those segments were excluded. According to a later genetic analysis, donors in an Asian-associated ancestry cluster had fewer N-insertions in productive TCRs than the approximately 630-donor mean. According to the authors, the approach could potentially be generalized to other disease states and immunological phenotypes. In a later analysis, about 17,000 TCR beta sequences were associated with specific HLA alleles at a false discovery rate of 0.05. When HLA alleles, especially DR and DQ, strongly co-occurred, TCR associations were difficult to assign to individual alleles. According to a later analysis, TCR association rates differed among HLA loci, with DRB1 alleles showing the most associated TCRs and HLA-C alleles showing the fewest. According to a later analysis, most CMV-associated TCR beta chains appeared to be HLA-restricted, and the HLA associations seemed to be driven largely by CMV exposure. Because some donors lacked HLA typing at each locus, the association tests relied only on the typed subset. Several of the top co-occurrence clusters appeared to be linked to parvovirus B19, influenza, CMV and Epstein-Barr virus, according to a later analysis. Correlated functional status among segregating V segments might be attributable to linkage disequilibrium, but an unknown experimental factor could not be ruled out. Roughly uniform sequencing depth across donors was assumed in presence/absence analyses, although this assumption may not hold. This cohort had only TCR beta chains sequenced, and the lack of alpha or paired-chain data limited which features could be detected. The classifier was reported to diagnose cytomegalovirus status with high specificity and sensitivity in both the original cohort and the validation cohort. In an earlier analysis of 587 of the donors, most TCR beta V segments appeared in productive rearrangements about 90% or about 30% of the time, broadly matching IMGT annotations. A later analysis found that HLA-associated TCR beta chains were more clonally expanded and had lower generation probabilities than equally common non-associated chains. Because counts were too low, 15 to 20 rarely observed V segments, including chromosome 9 orphons, were excluded from the earlier analysis of 587 of the donors.

The sequenced material came from PBMCs. This TCR came from a woman aged 40 to 50 in good health and CMV-seropositive. This sequence uses TRBV28 and TRBJ2-3, with 11 junctional bases fitting TRBD2. Here the CDR3 is given as CASSVLAGGTDTQYF. In nucleotide form, the sequence is TGTGCCAGCAGTGTACTAGCGGGAGGCACAGATACGCAGTATTTT.